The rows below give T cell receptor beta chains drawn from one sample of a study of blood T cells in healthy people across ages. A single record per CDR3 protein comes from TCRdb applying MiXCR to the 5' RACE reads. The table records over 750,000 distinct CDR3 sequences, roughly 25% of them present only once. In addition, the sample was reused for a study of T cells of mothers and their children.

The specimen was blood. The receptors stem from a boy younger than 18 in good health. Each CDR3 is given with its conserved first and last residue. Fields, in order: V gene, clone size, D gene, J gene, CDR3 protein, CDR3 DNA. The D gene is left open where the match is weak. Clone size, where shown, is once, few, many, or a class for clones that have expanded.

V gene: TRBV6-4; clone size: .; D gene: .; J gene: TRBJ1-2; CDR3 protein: CASSDGGGVGGYTF; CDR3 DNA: TGTGCCAGCAGTGACGGTGGGGGGGTCGGAGGCTACACCTTC
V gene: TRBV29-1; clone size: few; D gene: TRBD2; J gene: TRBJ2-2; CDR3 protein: CSVGLAEDTGELFF; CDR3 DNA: TGCAGCGTTGGGCTAGCGGAAGACACCGGGGAGCTGTTTTTT
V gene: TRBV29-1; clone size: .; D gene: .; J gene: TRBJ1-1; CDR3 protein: CSVVGTEAFF; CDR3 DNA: TGCAGCGTTGTCGGGACTGAAGCTTTCTTT
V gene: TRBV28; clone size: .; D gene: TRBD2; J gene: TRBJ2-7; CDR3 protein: CASSFRDRLAVTYEQYF; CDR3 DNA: TGTGCCAGCAGTTTCAGGGATCGGCTAGCGGTTACCTACGAGCAGTACTTC
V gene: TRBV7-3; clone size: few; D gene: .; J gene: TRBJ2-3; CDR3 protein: CASKKLASTDTQYF; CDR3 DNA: TGTGCCAGCAAGAAATTAGCTTCCACAGATACGCAGTATTTT
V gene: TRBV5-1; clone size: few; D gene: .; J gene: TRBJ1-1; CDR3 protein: CASAQETNTEAFF; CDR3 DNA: TGCGCCAGTGCTCAGGAGACGAACACTGAAGCTTTCTTT
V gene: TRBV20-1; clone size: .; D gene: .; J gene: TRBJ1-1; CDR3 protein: CSAREPGRMNTEAFF; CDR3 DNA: TGCAGTGCCCGAGAACCGGGACGGATGAACACTGAAGCTTTCTTT
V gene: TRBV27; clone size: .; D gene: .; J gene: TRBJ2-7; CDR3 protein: CASSHRGRQTYEQYF; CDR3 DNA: TGTGCCAGCAGTCATAGGGGGAGGCAAACCTACGAGCAGTACTTC
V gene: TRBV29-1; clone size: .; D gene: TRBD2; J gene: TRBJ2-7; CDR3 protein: CSASGDDYEQYF; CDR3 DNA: TGCAGTGCCAGCGGGGACGACTACGAGCAGTACTTC
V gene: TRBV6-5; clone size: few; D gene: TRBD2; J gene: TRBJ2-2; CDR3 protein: CASRTWTSRGGELFF; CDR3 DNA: TGTGCCAGCAGAACATGGACTAGCCGGGGCGGGGAGCTGTTTTTT
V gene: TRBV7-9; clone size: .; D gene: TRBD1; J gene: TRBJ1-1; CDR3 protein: CASSLLDRDGPEAFF; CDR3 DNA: TGTGCCAGCAGCTTATTAGACAGGGACGGGCCTGAAGCTTTCTTT
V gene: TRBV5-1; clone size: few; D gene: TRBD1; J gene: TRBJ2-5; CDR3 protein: CASSLGRDSNQETQYF; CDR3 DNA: TGCGCCAGCAGCTTGGGCCGGGACAGCAATCAAGAGACCCAGTACTTC
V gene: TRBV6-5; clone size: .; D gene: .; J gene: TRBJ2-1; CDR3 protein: CASSGSGNEQFF; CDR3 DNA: TGTGCCAGCAGTGGTAGTGGCAATGAGCAGTTCTTC
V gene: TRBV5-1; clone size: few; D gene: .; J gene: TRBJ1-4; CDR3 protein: CASSSGASGSNEKLFF; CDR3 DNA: TGCGCCAGCAGCTCCGGGGCTAGCGGAAGTAATGAAAAACTGTTTTTT
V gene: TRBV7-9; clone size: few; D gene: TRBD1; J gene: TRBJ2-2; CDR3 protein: CASSSPPGTVNTGELFF; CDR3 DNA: TGTGCCAGCAGCTCCCCCCCAGGGACAGTGAACACCGGGGAGCTGTTTTTT
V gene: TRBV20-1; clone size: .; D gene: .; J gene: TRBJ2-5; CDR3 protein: CSASDRGGILALFPVIPQYF; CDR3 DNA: TGCAGTGCTAGCGACCGAGGGGGAATACTAGCCCTGTTCCCCGTCATTCCCCAGTACTTC
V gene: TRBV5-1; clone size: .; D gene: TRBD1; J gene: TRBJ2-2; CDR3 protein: CASSLAGQGTGELFF; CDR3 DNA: TGCGCCAGCAGCTTGGCGGGACAGGGTACCGGGGAGCTGTTTTTT
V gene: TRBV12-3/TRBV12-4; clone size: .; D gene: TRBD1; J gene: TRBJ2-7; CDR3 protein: CASSFRGNSEQYF; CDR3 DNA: TGTGCCAGCAGTTTCAGGGGGAACAGCGAGCAGTACTTC
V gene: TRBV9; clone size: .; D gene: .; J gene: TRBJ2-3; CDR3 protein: CASRAFTDTQYF; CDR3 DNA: TGTGCCAGCAGAGCCTTCACAGATACGCAGTATTTT
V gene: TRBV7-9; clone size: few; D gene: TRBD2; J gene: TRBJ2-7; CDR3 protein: CASGISGMSSYEQYF; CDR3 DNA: TGTGCCAGCGGAATCAGCGGGATGAGCTCCTACGAGCAGTACTTC
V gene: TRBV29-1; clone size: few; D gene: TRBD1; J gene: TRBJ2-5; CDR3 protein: CSVEIYDRAEETQYF; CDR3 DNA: TGCAGCGTTGAGATTTACGACAGGGCTGAAGAGACCCAGTACTTC
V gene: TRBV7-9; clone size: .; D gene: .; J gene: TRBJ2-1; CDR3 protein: CASRPGRASYNEQFF; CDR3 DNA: TGTGCCAGCAGGCCTGGGCGGGCTTCCTACAATGAGCAGTTCTTC
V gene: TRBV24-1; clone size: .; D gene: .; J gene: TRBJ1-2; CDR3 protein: CATSDPNGELGYTF; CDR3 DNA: TGTGCCACCAGTGATCCCAACGGGGAGCTTGGCTACACCTTC
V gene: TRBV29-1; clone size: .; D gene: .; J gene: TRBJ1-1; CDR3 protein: CSVLRVMNTEAFF; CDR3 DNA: TGCAGCGTTTTACGGGTAATGAACACTGAAGCTTTCTTT
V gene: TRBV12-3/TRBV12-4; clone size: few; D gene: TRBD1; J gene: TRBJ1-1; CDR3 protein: CASSPSTGRFTEAFF; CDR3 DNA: TGTGCCAGCAGTCCTTCGACAGGGCGCTTCACTGAAGCCTTCTTT
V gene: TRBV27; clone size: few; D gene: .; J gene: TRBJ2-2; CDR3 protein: CASSNRPDTGELFF; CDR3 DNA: TGTGCCAGCAGTAATAGACCAGACACCGGGGAGCTGTTTTTT
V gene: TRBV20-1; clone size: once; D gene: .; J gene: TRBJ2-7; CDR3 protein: CSARGLAEPPYEQYF; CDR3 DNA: TGCAGTGCTAGAGGCTTAGCGGAGCCCCCCTACGAGCAGTACTTC
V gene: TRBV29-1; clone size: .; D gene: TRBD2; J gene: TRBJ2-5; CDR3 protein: CSVEREREEFF; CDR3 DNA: TGCAGCGTTGAACGAGAGCGGGAGGAGTTCTTC
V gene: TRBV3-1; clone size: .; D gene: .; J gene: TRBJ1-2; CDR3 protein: CASSQGFAEFNYGYTF; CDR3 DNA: TGTGCCAGCAGCCAAGGTTTCGCGGAGTTTAACTATGGCTACACCTTC
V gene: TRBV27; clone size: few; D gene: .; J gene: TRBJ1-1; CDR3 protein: CASSLTRGSTEAFF; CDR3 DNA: TGTGCCAGCAGTTTAACAAGGGGCTCCACTGAAGCTTTCTTT
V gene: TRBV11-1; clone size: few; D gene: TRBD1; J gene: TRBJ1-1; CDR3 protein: CASSLVGYGTVNTEAFF; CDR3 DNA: TGTGCCAGCAGCTTAGTTGGTTATGGGACAGTGAACACTGAAGCTTTCTTT
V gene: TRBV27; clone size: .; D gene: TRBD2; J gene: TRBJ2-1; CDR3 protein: CASSLAGLAYNEQFF; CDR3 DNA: TGTGCCAGCAGTTTAGCAGGACTAGCCTACAATGAGCAGTTCTTC
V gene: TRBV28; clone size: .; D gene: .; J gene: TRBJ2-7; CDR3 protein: CASRITGGYEQYF; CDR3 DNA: TGTGCCAGCAGAATAACAGGAGGCTACGAGCAGTACTTC
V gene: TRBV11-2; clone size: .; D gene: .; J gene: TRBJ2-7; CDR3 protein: CASSFKGDTYEQYF; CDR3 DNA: TGTGCCAGCAGCTTTAAGGGAGACACCTACGAGCAGTACTTC
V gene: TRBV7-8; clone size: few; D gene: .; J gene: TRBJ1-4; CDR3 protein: CASSPDHLSLGNEKLFF; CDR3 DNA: TGTGCCAGCAGCCCTGACCACCTGAGCTTGGGAAATGAAAAACTGTTTTTT
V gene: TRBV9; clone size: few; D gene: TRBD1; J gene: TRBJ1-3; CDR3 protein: CASSFRTGAGNTIYF; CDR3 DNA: TGTGCCAGCAGCTTCCGGACAGGGGCGGGAAACACCATATATTTT
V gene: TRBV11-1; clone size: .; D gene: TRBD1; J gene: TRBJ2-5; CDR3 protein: CASSHWDSSQETQYF; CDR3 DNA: TGTGCCAGCAGCCACTGGGACAGTTCCCAAGAGACCCAGTACTTC
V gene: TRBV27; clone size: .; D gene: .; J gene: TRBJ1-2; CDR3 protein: CASSEIPDNYGYTF; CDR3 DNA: TGTGCCAGCAGCGAGATTCCCGATAACTATGGCTACACCTTC
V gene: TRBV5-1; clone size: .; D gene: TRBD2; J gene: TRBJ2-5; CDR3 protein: CASSGGPNEETQYF; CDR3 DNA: TGCGCCAGCTCGGGGGGACCCAACGAGGAGACCCAGTACTTC
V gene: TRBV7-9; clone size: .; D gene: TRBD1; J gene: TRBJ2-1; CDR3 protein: CASSSDRGTFHEQFF; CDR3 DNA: TGTGCCAGCAGCTCGGACAGGGGAACTTTTCATGAGCAGTTCTTC
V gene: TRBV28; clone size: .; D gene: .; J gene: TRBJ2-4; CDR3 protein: CASTRENIQYF; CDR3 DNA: TGTGCCAGCACCAGAGAAAACATTCAGTACTTC
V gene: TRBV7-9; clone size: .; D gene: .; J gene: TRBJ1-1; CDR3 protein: CASSLEGRDEAFF; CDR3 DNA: TGTGCCAGCAGCTTAGAAGGCAGGGACGAAGCTTTCTTT
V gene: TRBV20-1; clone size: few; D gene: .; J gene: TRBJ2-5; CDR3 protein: CSARTENQGTRYF; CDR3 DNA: TGCAGTGCTAGGACAGAAAACCAAGGGACCCGGTACTTC
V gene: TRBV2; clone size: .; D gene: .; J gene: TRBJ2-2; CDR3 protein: CASSVRENTGELFF; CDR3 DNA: TGTGCCAGCAGTGTTCGGGAGAACACCGGGGAGCTGTTTTTT
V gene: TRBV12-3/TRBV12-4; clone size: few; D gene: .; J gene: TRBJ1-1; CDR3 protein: CASSSGDRAEAFF; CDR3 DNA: TGTGCCAGCAGTTCCGGTGATAGGGCTGAAGCTTTCTTT
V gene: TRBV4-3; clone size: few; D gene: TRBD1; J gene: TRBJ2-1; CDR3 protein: CASSQGTGGIDEQFF; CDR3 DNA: TGCGCCAGCAGCCAAGGGACAGGGGGAATCGATGAGCAGTTCTTC
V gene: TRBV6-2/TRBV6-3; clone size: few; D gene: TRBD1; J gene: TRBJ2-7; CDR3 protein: CASSYDRGYEQYF; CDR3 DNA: TGTGCCAGCAGTTACGACAGGGGCTACGAGCAGTACTTC
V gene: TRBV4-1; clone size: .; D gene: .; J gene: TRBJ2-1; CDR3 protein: CASSQDTSYNEQFF; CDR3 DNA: TGCGCCAGCAGCCAAGATACCAGTTACAATGAGCAGTTCTTC
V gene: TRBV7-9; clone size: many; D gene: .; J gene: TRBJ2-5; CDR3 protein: CASSPGVEETQYF; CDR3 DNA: TGTGCCAGCAGCCCGGGAGTGGAAGAGACCCAGTACTTC
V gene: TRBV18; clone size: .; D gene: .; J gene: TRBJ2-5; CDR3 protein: CASSPPGASETQYF; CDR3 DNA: TGTGCCAGCTCTCCGCCTGGAGCGTCGGAAACCCAGTACTTC
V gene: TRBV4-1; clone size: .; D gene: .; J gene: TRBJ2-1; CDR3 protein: CASSQILASSYNEQFF; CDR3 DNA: TGCGCCAGCAGCCAAATTTTAGCGAGCTCCTACAATGAGCAGTTCTTC
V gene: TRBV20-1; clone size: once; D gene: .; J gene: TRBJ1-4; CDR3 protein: CSALQGGANEKLFF; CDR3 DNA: TGCAGTGCTTTGCAGGGTGGGGCTAATGAAAAACTGTTTTTT
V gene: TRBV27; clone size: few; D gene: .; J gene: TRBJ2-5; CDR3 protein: CASMVYRENQETQYF; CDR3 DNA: TGTGCCAGCATGGTATACAGGGAGAACCAAGAGACCCAGTACTTC
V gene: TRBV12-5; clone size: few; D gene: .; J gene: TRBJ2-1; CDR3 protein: CASGETTYNEQFF; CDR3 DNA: TGTGCTAGTGGTGAGACAACTTACAATGAGCAGTTCTTC
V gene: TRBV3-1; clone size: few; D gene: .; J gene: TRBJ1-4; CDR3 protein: CASSQEAVTNEKLFF; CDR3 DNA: TGTGCCAGCAGCCAAGAGGCAGTTACTAATGAAAAACTGTTTTTT
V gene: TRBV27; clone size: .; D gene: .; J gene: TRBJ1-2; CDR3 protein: CASSSPDRNYGYAF; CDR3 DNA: TGTGCCAGCAGTTCCCCAGACAGGAACTATGGCTACGCCTTC
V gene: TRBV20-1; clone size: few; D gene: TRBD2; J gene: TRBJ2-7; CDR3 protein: CSASMLAGEHDEQYF; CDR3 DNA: TGCAGTGCTAGTATGTTAGCGGGAGAACACGACGAGCAGTACTTC
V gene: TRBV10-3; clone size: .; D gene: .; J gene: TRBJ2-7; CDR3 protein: CAIGAADSYEQYF; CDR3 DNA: TGTGCCATCGGGGCAGCAGACTCCTACGAGCAGTACTTC
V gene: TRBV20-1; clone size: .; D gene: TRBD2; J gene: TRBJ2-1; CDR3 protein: CSAPPGGRDNEQFF; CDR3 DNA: TGCAGTGCTCCCCCCGGCGGGAGAGACAATGAGCAGTTCTTC
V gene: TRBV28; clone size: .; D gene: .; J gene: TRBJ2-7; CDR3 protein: CASSSRQAPVDEQYF; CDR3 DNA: TGTGCCAGCAGCTCTCGACAGGCCCCTGTGGACGAGCAGTACTTC